This TCR beta chain was documented in a study of beta chain features in type 1 diabetes. As for this clone: Its antigen is currently unknown.

A single heparinised blood sample, averaging roughly 110 mL, was obtained per donor. The whole isolated RNA underwent reverse transcription, so sequencing captured expressed TCRB transcripts. Average reads for naive, central memory and regulatory T cell samples were roughly 3.5 million. The repertoire was sequenced with immunoSEQ multiplex PCR; TCRdb's copy has only in-frame clones and lacks some. The table lists 120,000 to 150,000 clones, under 60% of them singletons. This CDR3 has 15 amino acids. V was trimmed by 5 bases and J by 10 bases, leaving 23 bases between them. Germline CDR1 is SEHNR and CDR2 is FQNEAQ (reference sequence). Notes on the study in general: The VDJ junctions of type 1 diabetes patients carried fewer insertions and more deletions. Shorter TCRB CDR3s, moderately but significantly so, marked every one of the four CD4+ subsets in Type 1 diabetes patients.

The sequenced sample consisted of Tregs from blood. The chain is built from TRBV7-9 and TRBJ1-1; D unclear. The clonotype was recovered from a man younger than 30 in good health. CDR3 sequence: CASSPNAGSTLRAFF. CDR3 nucleotide sequence: TGTGCCAGCAGCCCGAACGCAGGTTCCACCTTGCGAGCTTTCTTT.